This entry describes one TCR beta chain. The antigen is unknown. The data are from a study of beta chain features in type 1 diabetes. Looking at the study overall: All samples combined gave 107,917,701 sorted cells for examination.

V was cut by 6 bases and J by 2 bases, with 19 bases left in between. The CDR3 is 16 amino acids. Germline V lookup: CDR1 MGHRA, CDR2 YSYEKL. Regarding the study as a whole: People with Type 1 diabetes carried modestly yet significantly shorter TCRB CDR3s in all four CD4+ subsets. The study notes PCR might favor shorter templates equally in patients and controls.

Sequenced material consisted of expressed TCRB transcripts (all of the isolated RNA was reverse transcribed). Clones were sequenced by immunoSEQ multiplex PCR, and TCRdb holds only the in-frame ones, with some missing. The sample records under 550,000 clones, about an eighth being singletons. This TCR was sampled from a woman aged 18-35 years in good health. Sequencing used naive CD4+ T cells from blood. V usage is TRBV4-1 and J usage is TRBJ2-5; tentatively, D is TRBD1 or TRBD2 (5 bases each). The DNA for the CDR3 is TGCGCCAGCAGACCCGGGACCGCCAGTAGGCAAGAGACCCAGTACTTC. This codes for CASRPGTASRQETQYF.